Below are 14 T cell receptor beta chains sequenced from a single sample in a study of T cell changes during pregnancy in multiple sclerosis (dated by TCRdb to about 2019). Libraries were constructed by the immunoSEQ multiplex PCR assay. TCRdb took over this immuneACCESS table, retaining in-frame rearrangements with V and J assigned. Such tables are incomplete; in checked studies, under half of the missing clones stem from an unresolved V gene, and the remainder is unexplained. In all, the sample holds some 40,000 clones, and more than 85% of those were seen once. The top ten hold about 8.3% of the sample. Material: CD8+ T cells from peripheral blood mononuclear cells, obtained in the third trimester of pregnancy. The receptor source for this set is a female donor with multiple sclerosis, enrolled in a pregnancy study.

The rearrangement links TRBV27 to TRBJ2-7, with D tentatively TRBD2 (6 bases). The CDR3 is 14 amino acids. V dropped 2 bases and J dropped 6 bases, with 14 bases sitting between them. CDR1 and CDR2 from the germline V gene are MNHEY and SMNVEV (reference sequence). CDR3 nucleotide sequence: TGTGCCAGCAGTTTAGGGACTCCTGGGGGCGAGCAGTACTTC. Residues: CASSLGTPGGEQYF.

The chain links TRBV9 to TRBJ2-1, with unresolved D. The germline gives CDR1 SGDLS, CDR2 YYNGEE. Trimming left V 3 bases short and J 5 bases short, with 12 bases between. CDR3 length: 14 residues. The CDR3 coding sequence is TGTGCCAGCAGCGCCCCCGTAGCCGACAATGAGCAGTTCTTC. Its protein product is CASSAPVADNEQFF.

V and J are TRBV13 and TRBJ2-5, with 12 bases lining up with TRBD1. Losses at the gene ends were 5 bases for V and 5 bases for J; bases not matched to a gene: 9. The germline V gene has CDR1 PRHDT and CDR2 FYEKMQ (reference sequence). The CDR3 sequence is 16 residues long. The chain's CDR3 is CASSPPGTGGRETQYF. The CDR3 DNA reads TGTGCCAGCAGCCCCCCCGGGACAGGGGGCCGGGAGACCCAGTACTTC.

The rearrangement joins TRBV7-2 to TRBJ2-2; 10 bases fit TRBD2. The CDR3 is 18 amino acids. Germline V gene lookup returns CDR1 SGHTA and CDR2 FQGNSA. Trimming cost V 5 bases and J 5 bases; bases outside gene matches: 14. CDR3 loop: CASSTELSGGAWTGELFF. The CDR3 bases are TGTGCCAGCAGCACCGAATTAAGCGGGGGGGCTTGGACCGGGGAGCTGTTTTTT.

The chain combines TRBV5-6 with TRBJ2-7; TRBD1 might be the D (6 bases). Germline V gives CDR1 SGHDT, CDR2 YYEEEE. V lost 1 base and J lost 0, with 20 bases in between. CDR3 length equals 18 residues. The CDR3 DNA reads as TGTGCCAGCAGCTTGAGATCGCCGGGACACCGGAGCTCCTACGAGCAGTACTTC. This codes for CASSLRSPGHRSSYEQYF. Complete variable domain (other parts from reference TRBV5-6 and TRBJ2-7): DAGVTQSPTHLIKTRGQQVTLRCSPKSGHDTVSWYQQALGQGPQFIFQYYEEEERQRGNFPDRFSGHQFPNYSSELNVNALLLGDSALYLCASSLRSPGHRSSYEQYFGPGTRLTVT.

This clone was detected once. The chain joins TRBV5-1 to TRBJ2-6; no clear D. V lost 1 base and J lost 2, with 7 bases in between. CDR1 and CDR2 (germline): SGHRS, YFSETQ. This CDR3 region has 15 residues. The CDR3 here is CASSLTPAGANVLTF. In DNA form, the CDR3 reads TGCGCCAGCAGCTTGACCCCGGCTGGGGCCAACGTCCTGACTTTC.

The chain links TRBV7-9 to TRBJ2-7; D might be TRBD1 (6 bases). This CDR3 region has 14 residues. Looked up from germline, CDR1 is SEHNR and CDR2 is FQNEAQ (reference sequence). V lost 4 bases, J lost 2 bases, and 12 bases lay in between. The DNA of the CDR3 is TGTGCCAGCAGCTCCACCCCAGGGGCCTACGAGCAGTACTTC. As protein: CASSSTPGAYEQYF.

The chain is built from TRBV11-1 and TRBJ2-7; 7 bases map to TRBD1. CDR1 and CDR2 from the germline V gene are SGHAT and FQDESV (reference sequence). The CDR3 contains 14 residues. V lost 5 bases to trimming and J lost 7 bases; unmatched junction nucleotides: 11. The CDR3 sequence is CASSLNRGSLEQYF. DNA of the CDR3: TGTGCCAGCAGCCTTAACAGGGGAAGTCTAGAGCAGTACTTC. Drawing the rest from reference TRBV11-1 and TRBJ2-7, the complete variable domain is EAEVAQSPRYKITEKSQAVAFWCDPISGHATLYWYRQILGQGPELLVQFQDESVVDDSQLPKDRFSAERLKGVDSTLKIQPAELGDSAMYLCASSLNRGSLEQYFGPGTRLTVT.

J is TRBJ1-5 and V is TRBV6-1, with 9 bases aligning to TRBD1. The CDR3 runs to 16 residues. Germline V gene data show CDR1 as MNHNS and CDR2 as SASEGT. V shed 4 bases and J 6 bases; nucleotides not matched to a gene: 10. CDR3 sequence (DNA): TGTGCCAGCAGTGGGACACCGGGACAGGGAGGTCAGCCCCAGCATTTT. Its translation: CASSGTPGQGGQPQHF.

This chain connects TRBV6-5 to TRBJ2-7; 7 positions agree with TRBD1. CDR1 is MNHEY and CDR2 is SVGAGI in the germline V gene. V lost 6 bases, J lost 1 base, and 9 bases stayed unmatched. CDR3 length equals 15 residues. The CDR3 reads CASRERDSRSYEQYF. CDR3 DNA: TGTGCCAGCAGGGAACGGGACAGCAGATCCTACGAGCAGTACTTC.

V gene TRBV19 combines with J gene TRBJ1-3, with TRBD1 as a possible D gene (6 bases). V gave up 9 bases and J gave up 4 bases, with 19 bases separating them. The CDR3 length is 15 residues. The germline V gene encodes CDR1 LNHDA and CDR2 SQIVND (reference sequence). The CDR3 sequence is CASAFFRDRGNTIYF. The CDR3, as DNA: TGTGCCAGCGCATTTTTCCGAGACAGGGGAAACACCATATATTTT.

This rearrangement joins TRBV19 to TRBJ2-5, with a tentative D call TRBD2 (6 bases). The ends were cut back, 6 bases at V and 5 bases at J, with 19 bases in the middle. The CDR3 runs 15 residues. The germline V gene has CDR1 LNHDA and CDR2 SQIVND (reference sequence). This CDR3 reads CASSPTSSRWETQYF. The DNA for the CDR3 is TGTGCCAGTAGCCCGACTAGTAGCCGGTGGGAGACCCAGTACTTC.

This chain uses TRBV23-1 with TRBJ1-1; 9 nucleotides agree with TRBD1. TRBV23-1 is an open reading frame whose function is uncertain. This CDR3 region has 14 residues. Trimming removed 4 bases from V and 7 bases from J; junction bases left unmatched: 7. The CDR3, as DNA: TGCGCCAGCAGTCGGCCGGGACAGGGAAATGAAGCTTTCTTT. This sequence encodes CASSRPGQGNEAFF.

This clone came up once. J is TRBJ2-3 and V is TRBV21-1; TRBD2 is taken as the D call from the table, unchecked against the DNA. TRBV21-1 is a listed pseudogene. The CDR3 has 20 residues. CDR3 loop: CASSKALERGGLIPTDTQYF. As DNA, the CDR3 is TGTGCCAGCAGCAAAGCGCTTGAGCGGGGGGGTTTGATCCCCACAGATACGCAGTATTTT.